The source of this T cell receptor beta chain is a study of CD8 T cells in ankylosing spondylitis. 5'-RACE, quantitative and with molecular barcodes, yielded the TCR beta libraries. One entry per CDR3 protein, called by TCRdb with MiXCR from the 5' RACE reads. Counted here are over 600,000 distinct CDR3 sequences, 15% to 20% occurring once; the ten biggest clones make up over 15%. The CDR3 totals 17 residues. The J segment lost 4 bases and the V segment lost 3 bases, leaving 12 bases of the junction unmatched. This clonotype was observed a handful of times. The antigen is undetermined. Study-wide results and caveats: Previously reported in reactive arthritis synovial fluid and blood were some of the motif variants. Among TCR beta sequences, a motif of under ten highly homologous variants appeared characteristic of ankylosing spondylitis blood.

The receptor's source is a male donor with ankylosing spondylitis. V usage is TRBV12-3 or TRBV12-4 and J usage is TRBJ1-5, with 7 bases identical to TRBD1. Sequencing used blood, either unsorted or a sorted T cell fraction (not recorded which). CDR3 nucleotides: TGTGCCAGCAGTTTCCGGTTCGACAGGGAGGGGAATCAGCCCCAGCATTTT. Protein: CASSFRFDREGNQPQHF.